These T cell receptor beta chains were read from a single sample in a study of response to subunit inactivated influenza vaccine. TCRdb called the RT-PCR reads again in MiXCR, with one record for every CDR3 protein. Found here are 500,000 or so distinct CDR3 sequences, 16% of them singletons; the top ten hold about 3%. Sequences were derived from CD4+ T cells sorted from PBMCs, sampled roughly 24 months after vaccination. The receptor set was obtained from a man in his fifties or sixties who received an inactivated influenza vaccine. The CDR3 runs from the conserved cysteine through the conserved F or W. The D gene is left open where the match is weak. The size entry is marked missing in some rows and otherwise reads once, few, many or a size class.

cdr3_length,v_call,clone_size,j_call,d_call,cdr3_nt,cdr3_aa
15,TRBV11-1,.,TRBJ2-2,TRBD2,TGTGCCAGCAGCTTTACTAGCGGGAGACCCGGGGAGCTGTTTTTT,CASSFTSGRPGELFF
15,TRBV7-2,few,TRBJ1-6,TRBD1,TGTGCCAGCAGCGCACAGACAGGGGTAGATTCACCCCTCCACTTT,CASSAQTGVDSPLHF
13,TRBV6-1,.,TRBJ2-5,.,TGTGCCAGCAGTGGCCGCCGGGATGGGCCCCAGTACTTC,CASSGRRDGPQYF
14,TRBV6-1,few,TRBJ2-7,.,TGTGCAATAGACCCGAAATTATACTCCTACGAGCAGTACTTC,CAIDPKLYSYEQYF
14,TRBV12-3/TRBV12-4,few,TRBJ2-1,.,TGTGCCAGCAGTCCGCCGAACGGACACAATGAGCAGTTCTTC,CASSPPNGHNEQFF
15,TRBV27,.,TRBJ2-1,TRBD2,TGTGCCAGCAGAGGGACTAGCGGGAGGTTGGGTGAGCAGTTCTTC,CASRGTSGRLGEQFF
16,TRBV7-2,.,TRBJ2-5,TRBD2,TGTGCCAGCAGCTCAGGACTAGCGGGGCCCCAAGAGACCCAGTACTTC,CASSSGLAGPQETQYF
15,TRBV7-2,.,TRBJ2-7,TRBD2,TGTGCCAGCAGCTTAGCGATAGCGGGGGGGTACGAGCAGTACTTC,CASSLAIAGGYEQYF
15,TRBV18,few,TRBJ2-1,.,TGTGCCAGCTCACCCGCCCAGACAGCCACCCGCGAGCAGTTCTTC,CASSPAQTATREQFF
14,TRBV6-5,few,TRBJ1-2,.,TGTGCCAGCAGTTACTCGCCCTACTCCTATGGCTACACCTTC,CASSYSPYSYGYTF
14,TRBV10-3,.,TRBJ2-5,.,TGTGCCATCCGCCAGGGCGGTTGGGGGGAGACCCAGTACTTC,CAIRQGGWGETQYF
16,TRBV20-1,.,TRBJ2-1,TRBD2,TGCAGTGCTAGAGATCTCCGGGGGGGACCCTACAATGAGCAGTTCTTC,CSARDLRGGPYNEQFF
14,TRBV2,.,TRBJ2-1,.,TGTGCCAGCAGTGGTAGGCAGGGGAGGAATGAGCAGTTCTTC,CASSGRQGRNEQFF
12,TRBV6-5,.,TRBJ1-2,.,TGTGCCAGCAGCAGACCAGGGACAGGCTACACCTTC,CASSRPGTGYTF
16,TRBV11-1,few,TRBJ2-3,TRBD2,TGTGCCAGCAGCCGCTATACTAGCGGTGCCGGGGATACGCAGTATTTT,CASSRYTSGAGDTQYF
18,TRBV7-2,.,TRBJ2-3,TRBD2,TGTGCCAGCAGCTTATGGCTAGCGGGAGCGGGGGGCACAGATACGCAGTATTTT,CASSLWLAGAGGTDTQYF
15,TRBV5-1,.,TRBJ2-3,TRBD2,TGCGCCAGCAGGGCGGGGGGACACACCACAGATACGCAGTATTTT,CASRAGGHTTDTQYF
14,TRBV10-3,.,TRBJ2-7,TRBD2,TGTGCCATCAGCGCGACTAGCCGATCCTACGAGCAGTACTTC,CAISATSRSYEQYF
14,TRBV7-9,many,TRBJ1-5,.,TGTGCCAGCAGCTCGATTGGGGTATATCAGCCCCAGCATTTT,CASSSIGVYQPQHF
14,TRBV12-2,.,TRBJ2-7,.,TGTGCAAGTCGCTTAGGGACTTCTGCGCACGAGCAGTACTTC,CASRLGTSAHEQYF
14,TRBV7-9,.,TRBJ2-7,TRBD1,TGTGCCAGCAACGGCGGGACAGGGGAATACGAGCAGTACTTC,CASNGGTGEYEQYF
12,TRBV7-2,many,TRBJ2-7,.,TGTGCCAGCAGCTTAGCCCTCTACGAGCAGTACTTC,CASSLALYEQYF